A single sample gave rise to the 13 T cell receptor beta chains below, sequenced in a study of blood T cell repertoires in COVID-19. Sequencing used immunoSEQ multiplex PCR; TCRdb keeps in-frame clones, though not all of them. The sample has 410,000 or so clones, 86% seen once. Source material: peripheral blood. These receptors were collected from a woman aged 25 to 45 with active or convalescent COVID-19.

CDR3 in DNA: TGTGCCAGCAGCAGGGGACAGCACCAAGAGACCCAGTACTTC. This codes for CASSRGQHQETQYF. J is TRBJ2-5 and V is TRBV11-2; 7 positions agree with TRBD1. J was trimmed by 0 bases and V by 5 bases; bases with no gene match: 3. This CDR3 spans 14 amino acids. Germline loops: CDR1 SGHAT, CDR2 FQNNGV. The full variable domain, rest sourced from reference TRBV11-2 and TRBJ2-5, is EAGVAQSPRYKIIEKRQSVAFWCNPISGHATLYWYQQILGQGPKLLIQFQNNGVVDDSQLPKDRFSAERLKGVDSTLKIQPAKLEDSAVYLCASSRGQHQETQYFGPGTRLLVL.

The chain recombines TRBV5-8 with TRBJ1-1, with 8 nucleotides matching TRBD1. This CDR3 comprises 15 residues. V lost 3 bases, J lost 4 bases, and 8 bases stayed unmatched. Germline loops: CDR1 SGHTS, CDR2 YDEGEE. The CDR3 region has the DNA TGTGCCAGCAGCTCGGACTGGACAGGGAGCACTGAAGCTTTCTTT. Its translation: CASSSDWTGSTEAFF. Supplemented by reference TRBV5-8 and TRBJ1-1, the full variable domain reads EAGVTQSPTHLIKTRGQQATLRCSPISGHTSVYWYQQALGLGLQFLLWYDEGEERNRGNFPPRFSGRQFPNYSSELNVNALELEDSALYLCASSSDWTGSTEAFFGQGTRLTVV.

V usage is TRBV3-1 (or the pseudogene TRBV3-2) and J usage is TRBJ2-5, with 13 bases fitting TRBD2. Looked up from germline, CDR1 is LGHDT and CDR2 is YNNKEL (reference sequence). CDR3 length: 16 residues. Germline trimming cut 4 bases from V and 2 bases from J; bases unmatched to any gene: 4. The CDR3 DNA is TGTGCCAGCAGCCCGACTAGCGGGGGGTCTCAAGAGACCCAGTACTTC. It is translated as CASSPTSGGSQETQYF.

The genes are TRBV5-6 and TRBJ2-6, with D possibly matching TRBD1 (6 bases). The CDR3 spans 13 residues. Germline assignment: CDR1 SGHDT and CDR2 YYEEEE. V was trimmed by 4 bases and J by 18 bases, leaving 20 bases between them. CDR3 amino acids: CASSTFQGFGATF. The CDR3 DNA sequence: TGTGCCAGCAGCACATTTCAGGGGTTTGGAGCGACTTTC.

As concerns this clone: Other DNA sequences in this specimen translate into the identical CDR3. This chain joins TRBV29-1 and TRBJ1-2; D is ambiguous. Germline-derived CDR1 and CDR2 are SQVTM and ANQGSEA. This CDR3 contains 12 residues. V lost 4 bases and J lost 0, with 6 bases in between. The CDR3 nucleotides read TGCAGCGTTGTCTCGGCTAACTATGGCTACACCTTC. It codes for CSVVSANYGYTF.

This sequence joins TRBV27 and TRBJ2-1; 9 bases agree with TRBD2. J gave up 3 bases and V 8 bases, and 11 bases lay outside the gene matches. Germline V CDR1 and CDR2: MNHEY, SMNVEV (reference sequence). CDR3 length: 16 amino acids. The DNA of the CDR3 is TGTGCCAGCGTATCCTTGCTAGCGGGAAGCTACAATGAGCAGTTCTTC. It yields the protein CASVSLLAGSYNEQFF.

The chain joins TRBV6-5 to TRBJ1-4; D might be TRBD1 (5 bases). The V and J ends lost 7 bases and 6 bases respectively, with 15 bases between them. Looked up from germline, CDR1 is MNHEY and CDR2 is SVGAGI. CDR3 length: 14 residues. The CDR3 nucleotides are TGTGCCAGCACCCTCACAGGACCATATGAAAAACTGTTTTTT. It specifies CASTLTGPYEKLFF.

The chain combines TRBV19 with TRBJ1-5; D is possibly TRBD1 (6 bases). The V end was cut by 5 bases, the J end by 0 bases, with 17 bases between. Germline V gene data show CDR1 as LNHDA and CDR2 as SQIVND (reference sequence). The CDR3 has 17 residues. CDR3 DNA: TGTGCCAGTAGTCCACAGGGAGAGAGTTATAGCAATCAGCCCCAGCATTTT. Protein sequence: CASSPQGESYSNQPQHF.

The DNA of the CDR3 is TGTGCCAGCAGTTCGACAACAGGAAACACCATATATTTT. It yields the protein CASSSTTGNTIYF. The rearrangement joins TRBV6-6 to TRBJ1-3; D not resolved. The germline V and J ends were trimmed by 4 bases and 4 bases, with 8 bases remaining between them. The CDR3 extends over 13 amino acids. CDR1 is MNHNY and CDR2 is SVGAGI in the germline V gene (reference sequence).

This clone showed up just once. The V gene is TRBV29-1, the J gene TRBJ1-1, with 7 bases matching TRBD1. V shed 7 bases, J shed 1 base, and the junction held 0 bases outside the gene matches. The CDR3 is made up of 11 amino acids. The germline gives CDR1 SQVTM, CDR2 ANQGSEA. DNA of the CDR3: TGCAGCGGGGACAGGAACACTGAAGCTTTCTTT. This translates into CSGDRNTEAFF. The full variable domain, with the rest looked up from reference TRBV29-1 and TRBJ1-1, is SAVISQKPSRDICQRGTSLTIQCQVDSQVTMMFWYRQQPGQSLTLIATANQGSEATYESGFVIDKFPISRPNLTFSTLTVSNMSPEDSSIYLCSGDRNTEAFFGQGTRLTVV.

The chain links TRBV10-2 to TRBJ2-3, with TRBD2 matching over 9 bases. V lost 8 bases to trimming and J lost 3 bases; unmatched junction nucleotides: 18. The germline gives CDR1 WSHSY, CDR2 SAAADI. The CDR3 totals 18 residues. The CDR3 protein is CASCGVGLREGRTDTQYF. The DNA for the CDR3 is TGCGCCAGCTGTGGGGTGGGGTTGCGGGAGGGCCGAACAGATACGCAGTATTTT.

The rearrangement uses TRBV2 and TRBJ1-2; no definite D call. Germline CDR1 is SNHLY and CDR2 is FYNNEI. The CDR3 is 14 residues long. V lost 6 bases to trimming and J lost 4 bases, with 15 bases between them. CDR3 coding DNA: TGTGCCAGCAGGGGTAACCGGGAGCTCTATGGCTACACCTTC. It codes for CASRGNRELYGYTF.

This clone was observed a few times. This chain links TRBV5-6 with TRBJ2-7; 15 nucleotides match TRBD2. Trimming took 3 bases from V and 7 from J; bases not matched to a gene: 5. Germline-derived CDR1 and CDR2 are SGHDT and YYEEEE. The CDR3 has 15 residues. The CDR3 protein is CASSSPGLAGGEQYF. Written as DNA, the CDR3 is TGTGCCAGCAGCTCGCCGGGACTAGCGGGAGGTGAGCAGTACTTC.